This entry is about one T cell receptor (beta chain). Measured with immunoSEQ multiplex PCR; TCRdb has only the in-frame clones, and not every one. The table shows 65,000 or so clones, with roughly 90% occurring only once. These data are taken from a study of blood T cell repertoires in COVID-19. Study background: T cells, B-cell-depleted T cells, or PBMCs provided the cDNA or gDNA that served as material.

The sequence was obtained from a man in his 60s with acute or convalescent COVID-19. The material sequenced was peripheral blood.

In nucleotides, the CDR3 is TGTGCCAGCAGCACCCTCGACAGGGGGTCAAGAGATGAGCAGTTCTTC. Amino acid sequence: CASSTLDRGSRDEQFF. The chain combines TRBV11-2 with TRBJ2-1; 9 bases map to TRBD1. The CDR3 contains 16 residues. Looked up from germline, CDR1 is SGHAT and CDR2 is FQNNGV. V dropped 5 bases and J dropped 8; count of bases not matched to a gene: 13. Drawing the rest from reference TRBV11-2 and TRBJ2-1, the complete variable domain is EAGVAQSPRYKIIEKRQSVAFWCNPISGHATLYWYQQILGQGPKLLIQFQNNGVVDDSQLPKDRFSAERLKGVDSTLKIQPAKLEDSAVYLCASSTLDRGSRDEQFFGPGTRLTVL.